This T cell receptor (beta chain) derives from a study of CD8 T cells in Susac syndrome. Peripheral blood CD8+ and CD4+ T cells were profiled by TCR beta sequencing. The CD8+ and CD4+ T cells were isolated magnetically using a negative isolation approach, whereas the TEMRA cells were enriched by FACS. Reverse transcription of roughly 0.45 to 1 ug RNA was carried out with random hexamers. Amplification of TCR beta CDR3 used immunoSEQ multiplex PCR across 54 Vbeta and 13 Jbeta. MiXCR was run by TCRdb on the immunoSEQ multiplex PCR reads, yielding one entry per CDR3 protein. The table shows approximately 170,000 distinct CDR3 sequences, with about 90% occurring only once. Trimming shortened V by 4 bases and J by 0 bases, and 6 bases separated the two germline ends. Germline values: CDR1 SQVTM, CDR2 ANQGSEA. CDR3 length: 12 amino acids.

This chain links TRBV29-1 with TRBJ1-1; no clear D gene. The clonotype comes from a human donor in good health. Sequencing input: CD4+ T cells from PBMCs. CDR3 region: CSVANLNTEAFF. The CDR3 nucleotides read TGCAGCGTTGCCAACCTGAACACTGAAGCTTTCTTT.